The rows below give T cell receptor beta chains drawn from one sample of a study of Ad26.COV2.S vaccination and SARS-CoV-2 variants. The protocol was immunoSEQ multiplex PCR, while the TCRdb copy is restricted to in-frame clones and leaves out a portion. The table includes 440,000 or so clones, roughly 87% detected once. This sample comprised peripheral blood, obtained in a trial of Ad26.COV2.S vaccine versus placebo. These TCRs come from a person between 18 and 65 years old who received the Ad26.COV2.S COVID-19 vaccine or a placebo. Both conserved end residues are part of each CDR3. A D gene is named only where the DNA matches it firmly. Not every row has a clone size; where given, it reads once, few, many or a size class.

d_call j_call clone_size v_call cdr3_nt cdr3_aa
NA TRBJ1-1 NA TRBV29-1 TGCAGCGTTGAGGGAGGGCAGAACACTGAAGCTTTCTTT CSVEGGQNTEAFF
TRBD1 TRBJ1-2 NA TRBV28 TGTGCCAGCAGTTCGCCCCAGGGGGCGAACTATGGCTACACCTTC CASSSPQGANYGYTF
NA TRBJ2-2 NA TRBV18 TGTGCCAGCTCACCACATAGGAGGAACACCGGGGAGCTGTTTTTT CASSPHRRNTGELFF
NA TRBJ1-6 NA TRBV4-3 TGCGCCAGCAGCCAAGGGGGGGGTGGAAATTCACCCCTCCACTTT CASSQGGGGNSPLHF
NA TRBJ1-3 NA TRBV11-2 TGTGCCAGCAGCTTAGATCTGGCAACCTCTGGAAACACCATATATTTT CASSLDLATSGNTIYF
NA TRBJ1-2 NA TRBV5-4 TGTGCCAGCAGCTTGGCCGGAGGGGCGCTGGGCTATGGCTACACCTTC CASSLAGGALGYGYTF
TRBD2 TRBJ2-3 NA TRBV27 TGTGCCAGCAGTTTATTGCGGGAGGGCCACGATACGCAGTATTTT CASSLLREGHDTQYF
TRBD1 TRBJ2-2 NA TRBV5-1 TGCGCCAGCAGTATCCGAGGGACGGGACAGACAATACCAACGAACACCGGGGAGCTGTTTTTT CASSIRGTGQTIPTNTGELFF
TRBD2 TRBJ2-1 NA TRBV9 TGTGCCAGCAGCGTAGAAGGCGGGAGGAATGAGCAGTTCTTC CASSVEGGRNEQFF
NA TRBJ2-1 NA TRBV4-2 TGTGCCAGCAGCCAAGACCCATTGCCCTACAATGAGCAGTTCTTC CASSQDPLPYNEQFF
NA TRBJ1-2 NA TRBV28 TGTGCCAGCAGTGGACCAAACTACTATGGCTACACCTTC CASSGPNYYGYTF
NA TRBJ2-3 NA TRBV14 TGTGCCAGCAGCCATAACAAACAGGCGGATACGCAGTATTTT CASSHNKQADTQYF
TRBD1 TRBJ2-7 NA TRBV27 TGTGCCAGCAGTTTTGGACAGGGGGGCTACGAGCAGTACTTC CASSFGQGGYEQYF
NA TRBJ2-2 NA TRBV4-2 TGTGCCAGCAGCCAAAGACAGATACAGAACACCGGGGAGCTGTTTTTT CASSQRQIQNTGELFF
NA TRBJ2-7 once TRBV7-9 TGTGCCAGCAGCCCGCCCCGGGTTCTCGACGAGCAGTACTTC CASSPPRVLDEQYF
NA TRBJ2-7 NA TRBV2 TGTGCCAGCAGTGGGACAGCCGGCTACGAGCAGTACTTC CASSGTAGYEQYF
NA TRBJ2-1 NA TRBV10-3 TGTGCCATCAGTGAGAGGGAGACTATCAATGAGCAGTTCTTC CAISERETINEQFF
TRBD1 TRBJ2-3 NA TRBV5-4 TGTGCCAGCAGCTCAGACAGGGCTCACACAGATACGCAGTATTTT CASSSDRAHTDTQYF
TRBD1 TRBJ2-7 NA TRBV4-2 TGTGCCAGCAGCCAAGATGAAACAGGGGAAACCTACGAGCAGTACTTC CASSQDETGETYEQYF
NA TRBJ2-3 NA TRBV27 TGTGCCAGCAGTTTAGCAGGCCCATTTACGCAGTATTTT CASSLAGPFTQYF
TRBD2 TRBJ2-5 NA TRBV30 TGTGCCTGGAATAAGCTAGCGGGGGAGACCCAGTACTTC CAWNKLAGETQYF
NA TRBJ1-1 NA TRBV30 TGTGCCTGGAGAAACGTGAGGGCTTTCTTT CAWRNVRAFF
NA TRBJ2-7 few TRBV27 TGTGCCAGCATGGGGGGTGCGGTCTCCTACGAGCAGTACTTC CASMGGAVSYEQYF
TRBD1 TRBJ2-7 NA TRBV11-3 TGTGCCAGCAGCCCACGGGCGGGACAGGGCGTCTACGAGCAGTACTTC CASSPRAGQGVYEQYF
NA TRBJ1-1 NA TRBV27 TGTGCCAGCAGTGGGGGGTCGAACACTGAAGCTTTCTTT CASSGGSNTEAFF
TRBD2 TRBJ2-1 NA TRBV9 TGTGCCAGCAGCCCCACCGGGACTAGCGGGAGTGGGTACAATGAGCAGTTCTTC CASSPTGTSGSGYNEQFF
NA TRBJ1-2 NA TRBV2 TGTGCCAGCAGTGAAGGGATGGCGGCGAACTATGGCTACACCTTC CASSEGMAANYGYTF
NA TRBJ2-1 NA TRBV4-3 TGCGCCAGCAGCCAAGCACGGGCTAGCGTGGCCTACAATGAGCAGTTCTTC CASSQARASVAYNEQFF
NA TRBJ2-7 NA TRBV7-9 TGTGCCAGCAGCTCCCCGGTGGGGAAGCCAGACGAGCAGTACTTC CASSSPVGKPDEQYF
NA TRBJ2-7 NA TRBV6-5 TGTGCCAGCAGACAGGGTTCGTACGAGCAGTACTTC CASRQGSYEQYF
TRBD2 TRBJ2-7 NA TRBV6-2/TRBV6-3 TGTGCCAGCAGTTACTCGAAACTAGCGGGGGGACTTAGCGAGCAGTACTTC CASSYSKLAGGLSEQYF
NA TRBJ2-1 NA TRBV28 TGTGCCAGCAGCTTATCCAGCAGGGTTAAGCAGTTCTTC CASSLSSRVKQFF
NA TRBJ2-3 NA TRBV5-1 TGCGCCAGCAGCTCAGAAGGGGGCACAGATACGCAGTATTTT CASSSEGGTDTQYF
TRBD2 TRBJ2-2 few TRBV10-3 TGTGCCACGGGACTAGCGGGAGAAACCGGGGAGCTGTTTTTT CATGLAGETGELFF
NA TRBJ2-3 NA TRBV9 TGTGCCAGCAGCCTAGACCCCAGTTCTAGCACAGATACGCAGTATTTT CASSLDPSSSTDTQYF